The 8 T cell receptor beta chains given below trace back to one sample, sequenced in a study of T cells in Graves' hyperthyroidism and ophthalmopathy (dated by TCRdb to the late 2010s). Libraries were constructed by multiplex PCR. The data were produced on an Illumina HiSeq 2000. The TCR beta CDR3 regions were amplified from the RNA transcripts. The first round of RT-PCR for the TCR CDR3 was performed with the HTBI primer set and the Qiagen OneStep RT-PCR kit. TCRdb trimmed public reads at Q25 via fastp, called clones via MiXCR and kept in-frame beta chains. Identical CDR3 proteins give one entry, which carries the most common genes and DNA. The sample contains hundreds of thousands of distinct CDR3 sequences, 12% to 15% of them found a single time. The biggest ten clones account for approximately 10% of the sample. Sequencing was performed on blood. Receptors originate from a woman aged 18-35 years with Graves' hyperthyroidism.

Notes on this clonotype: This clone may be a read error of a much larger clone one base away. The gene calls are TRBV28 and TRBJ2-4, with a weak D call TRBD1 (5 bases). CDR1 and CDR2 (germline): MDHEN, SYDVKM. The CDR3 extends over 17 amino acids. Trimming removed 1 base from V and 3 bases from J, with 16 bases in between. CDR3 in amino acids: CASSLLAGPLLKNIQYF. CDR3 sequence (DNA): TGTGCCAGCAGTTTATTAGCAGGGCCGCTTCTCAAAAACATTCAGTACTTC. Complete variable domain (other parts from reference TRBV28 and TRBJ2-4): DVKVTQSSRYLVKRTGEKVFLECVQDMDHENMFWYRQDPGLGLRLIYFSYDVKMKEKGDIPEGYSVSREKKERFSLILESASTNQTSMYLCASSLLAGPLLKNIQYFGAGTRLSVL.

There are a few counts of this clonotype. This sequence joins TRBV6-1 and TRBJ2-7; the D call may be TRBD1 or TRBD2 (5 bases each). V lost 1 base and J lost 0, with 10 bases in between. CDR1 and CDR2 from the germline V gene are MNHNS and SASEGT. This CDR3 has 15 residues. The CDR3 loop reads CASSEVGGFSYEQYF. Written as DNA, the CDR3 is TGTGCCAGCAGTGAAGTTGGGGGTTTCTCCTACGAGCAGTACTTC.

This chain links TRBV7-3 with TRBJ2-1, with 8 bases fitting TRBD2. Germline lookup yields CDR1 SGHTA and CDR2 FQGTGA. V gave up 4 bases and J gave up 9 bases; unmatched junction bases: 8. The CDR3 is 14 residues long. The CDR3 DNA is TGTGCCAGCAGCTCCAGCGGGAGTAGGGGTGAGCAGTTCTTC. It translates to CASSSSGSRGEQFF.

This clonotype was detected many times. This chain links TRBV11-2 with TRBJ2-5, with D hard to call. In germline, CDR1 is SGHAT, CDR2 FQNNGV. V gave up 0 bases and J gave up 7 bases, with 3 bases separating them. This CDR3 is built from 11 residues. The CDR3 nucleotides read TGTGCCAGCAGCTTAGAGGGGACCCAGTACTTC. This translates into CASSLEGTQYF. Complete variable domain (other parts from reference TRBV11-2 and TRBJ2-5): EAGVAQSPRYKIIEKRQSVAFWCNPISGHATLYWYQQILGQGPKLLIQFQNNGVVDDSQLPKDRFSAERLKGVDSTLKIQPAKLEDSAVYLCASSLEGTQYFGPGTRLLVL.

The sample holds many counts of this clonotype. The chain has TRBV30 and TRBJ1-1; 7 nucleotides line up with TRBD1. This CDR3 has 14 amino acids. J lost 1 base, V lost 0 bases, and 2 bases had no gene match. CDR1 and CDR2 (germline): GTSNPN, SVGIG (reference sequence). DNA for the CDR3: TGTGCCTGGAGTGTACAGGGGTGGAACACTGAAGCTTTCTTT. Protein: CAWSVQGWNTEAFF.

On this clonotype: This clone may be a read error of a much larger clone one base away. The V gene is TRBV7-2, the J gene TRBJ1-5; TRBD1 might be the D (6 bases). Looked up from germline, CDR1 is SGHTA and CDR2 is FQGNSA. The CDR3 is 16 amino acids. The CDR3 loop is CASSLAGHSYNQPQNF. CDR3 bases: TGTGCCAGCAGCTTAGCGGGACACTCCTACAATCAGCCCCAGAATTTT.

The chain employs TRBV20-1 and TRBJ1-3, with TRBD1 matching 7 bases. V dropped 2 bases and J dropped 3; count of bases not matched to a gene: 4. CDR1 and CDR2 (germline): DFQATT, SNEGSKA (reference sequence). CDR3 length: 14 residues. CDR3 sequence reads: CSARNRGDGNTIYF. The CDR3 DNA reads TGCAGTGCTAGAAACAGGGGAGATGGAAACACCATATATTTT.

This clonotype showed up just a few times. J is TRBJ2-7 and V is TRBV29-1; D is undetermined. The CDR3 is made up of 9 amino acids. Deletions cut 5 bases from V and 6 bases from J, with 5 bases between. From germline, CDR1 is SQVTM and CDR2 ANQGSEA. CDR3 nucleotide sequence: TGCAGCGTTTGTGGCGAGCAGTACTTC. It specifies CSVCGEQYF.